Below, one T cell receptor beta chain is given with its context. Its antigen is unidentified. This entry is derived from a study of identical twins. Study outcomes and limitations: Among out-of-frame alpha sequences shared by twins, low generation probability occurred in excess.

The V end lost 1 base, the J end lost 2 bases, and 9 bases lay between the germline ends. Germline V gene data show CDR1 as KGHSH and CDR2 as LQKENI. CDR3 length: 15 amino acids. Each CDR3 protein gets one entry after TCRdb re-called the 5' RACE reads with MiXCR. The top ten clones hold 2.5% to 3.5% of a sample with roughly 570,000 distinct CDR3 sequences, over 8.5% of them seen once. Separately, the same data were catalogued under a study of yellow fever vaccine responses in identical twins.

The sequence derives from a woman in her late teens or twenties in good health. The J gene is TRBJ1-3, the V gene TRBV18; no reliable D call. The sequenced material came from PBMCs. CDR3 in amino acids: CASSPRRATGNTIYF. The CDR3 region has the DNA TGTGCCAGCTCACCACGAAGGGCTACTGGAAACACCATATATTTT. Full variable domain (outside the CDR3, taken from reference TRBV18 and TRBJ1-3): NAGVMQNPRHLVRRRGQEARLRCSPMKGHSHVYWYRQLPEEGLKFMVYLQKENIIDESGMPKERFSAEFPKEGPSILRIQQVVRGDSAAYFCASSPRRATGNTIYFGEGSWLTVV.